The present T cell receptor beta chain was sequenced within a study of blood T cells in healthy people across ages. Then a second PCR, running about 6 to 12 cycles, was carried out with a sample-barcoded 5' primer and a J-beta primer mix. TCRdb re-analysed the 5' RACE reads in MiXCR, keeping a single row per CDR3 protein. The sample gives some 1,800,000 distinct CDR3 sequences, 30% to 40% of which show up once; under 30% is in the top ten. In the case of this clonotype: Its antigen is not identified.

General observations from the study: Significant beta diversity loss was already apparent by age approximately 36, declining roughly linearly.

This CDR3 region has 17 residues. Per germline, CDR1 SEHNR and CDR2 FQNEAQ (reference sequence). V gave up 5 bases and J gave up 6 bases; unmatched junction bases: 15. The chain combines TRBV7-9 with TRBJ2-3, with TRBD2 matching over 9 bases. Source material: blood. The TCR originated in a human donor in good health. The CDR3 reads CASSVPPLAGPQDTQYF. In nucleotides, the CDR3 is TGTGCCAGCAGCGTCCCCCCCCTAGCGGGGCCTCAGGATACGCAGTATTTT.